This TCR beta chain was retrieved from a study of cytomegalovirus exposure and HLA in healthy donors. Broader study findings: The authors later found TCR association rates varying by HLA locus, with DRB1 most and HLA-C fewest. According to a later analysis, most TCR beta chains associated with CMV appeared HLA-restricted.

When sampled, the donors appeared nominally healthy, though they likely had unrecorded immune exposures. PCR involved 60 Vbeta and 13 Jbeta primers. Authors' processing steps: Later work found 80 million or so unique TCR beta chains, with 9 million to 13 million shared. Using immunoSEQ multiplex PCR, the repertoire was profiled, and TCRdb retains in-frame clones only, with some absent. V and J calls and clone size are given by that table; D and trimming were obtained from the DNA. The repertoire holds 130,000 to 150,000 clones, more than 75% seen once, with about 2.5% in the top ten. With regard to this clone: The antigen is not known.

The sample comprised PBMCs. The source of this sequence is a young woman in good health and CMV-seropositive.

This chain's CDR3 is CASSTRGDNSPLHF. Written as DNA, the CDR3 is TGTGCCAGCAGCACCAGGGGCGATAATTCACCCCTCCACTTT. The rearrangement links TRBV9 to TRBJ1-6; possible D gene TRBD1, 6 bases. V gave up 4 bases and J gave up 5 bases, with 10 bases separating them. The CDR3 is 14 amino acids. The germline gives CDR1 SGDLS, CDR2 YYNGEE.